The clone carrying this T cell receptor beta chain was detected a few times. Its antigen remains unknown. PCR was performed using 60 Vbeta and 13 Jbeta primers. Here immunoSEQ multiplex PCR was the method, and the copy in TCRdb shows in-frame clones only, minus some. This sample has about 200,000 clones; more than 60% occur once, and the top ten carry approximately 2%. This entry belongs to a study of cytomegalovirus exposure and HLA in healthy donors. The study's findings and limits: Overall, around 160 TCR beta chains were annotated as cytomegalovirus-associated. In a later analysis, a genetic analysis reported fewer productive-TCR N-insertions in an Asian-associated ancestry cluster than the cohort average.

The CDR3 is 15 residues long. Germline V gene sequence: CDR1 SGHNT, CDR2 YYREEE (reference sequence). V lost 4 bases to trimming and J lost 5 bases; unmatched junction nucleotides: 4. The chain joins TRBV5-4 to TRBJ1-6; 9 bases align to TRBD1. The receptor was derived from a woman under 40 in good health and CMV-seropositive. The sample comprised PBMCs. The CDR3 loop is CASSRGQGNNSPLHF. In DNA, the CDR3 is TGTGCCAGCAGCCGCGGACAGGGGAATAATTCACCCCTCCACTTT.